The rows below give T cell receptor beta chains drawn from one sample of a study of neurological immune-mediated disorders. One entry per CDR3 protein, called by TCRdb with MiXCR from the 5' RACE reads. The sample records about 84,000 distinct CDR3 sequences, roughly 4.3% being singletons. The sequencing input was PBMCs. These receptors all stem from a woman aged 55-75 years with multiple sclerosis. CDR3s include the opening cysteine and the closing phenylalanine or tryptophan. The D gene is left open where the match is weak. Some rows mark clone size as missing; the rest say once, few, many or name a class of expanded clone.

clone size	J gene	D gene	CDR3 length	V gene	CDR3 DNA	CDR3 protein
.	TRBJ1-5	TRBD1	19	TRBV30	TGTGCCTGGAGTGACCCGGGACAGGGGTCCGTGAATAGCAATCAGCCCCAGCATTTT	CAWSDPGQGSVNSNQPQHF
many	TRBJ2-5	TRBD1	15	TRBV29-1	TGCAGCGTGCCCGGGACAGGGGGTAGAAAAGAGACCCAGTACTTC	CSVPGTGGRKETQYF
many	TRBJ2-7	TRBD1	15	TRBV5-1	TGCGCCAGCAGCTTGGGGACAGGGATCTCCTACGAGCAGTACTTC	CASSLGTGISYEQYF
few	TRBJ1-2	TRBD1	16	TRBV18	TGTGCCAGCTCAGAGGGACAGGGAGCTATGAATGGCGGCTACACCTTC	CASSEGQGAMNGGYTF
many	TRBJ1-1	TRBD1	16	TRBV5-1	TGCGCCAGCAGCAAGGGACAGGGGGCTATGAACACTGAAGCTTTCTTT	CASSKGQGAMNTEAFF
many	TRBJ2-7	.	13	TRBV28	TGTGCCAGCAGTCCCAGGGGATCCTACGAGCAGTACTTC	CASSPRGSYEQYF
.	TRBJ1-6	.	14	TRBV30	TGTGCCTGGAGCCGGGACAACAATAATTCACCCCTCCACTTT	CAWSRDNNNSPLHF
many	TRBJ1-6	.	13	TRBV7-8	TGTGCCAGCAGACTTGACAGTTATTCACCCCTCCACTTT	CASRLDSYSPLHF
many	TRBJ2-7	.	13	TRBV3-1	TGTGCCAGCAGCCAAGGAGGGATAGGCGAGCAGTACTTC	CASSQGGIGEQYF
many	TRBJ2-1	.	15	TRBV6-5	TGTGCCAGCAGTCTAACAGGGATCTCCTACAATGAGCAGTTCTTC	CASSLTGISYNEQFF
many	TRBJ1-2	.	15	TRBV5-1	TGCGCCAGCAGCTTGTCGGGGGGCGAAGGCTATGGCTACACCTTC	CASSLSGGEGYGYTF
many	TRBJ2-7	.	13	TRBV12-3/TRBV12-4	TGTGCCAGCAGTTTCGGGACCCTCGGCGAGCAGTACTTC	CASSFGTLGEQYF
.	TRBJ1-1	.	16	TRBV7-6	TGTGCCAGCAGCTTAGTTCTTGGGACCGATGTTTCTGAAGCTTTCTTT	CASSLVLGTDVSEAFF
many	TRBJ1-5	TRBD1	16	TRBV7-9	TGTGCCAGCAGCACCCTGACAGGGAGGGACAATCAGCCCCAGCATTTT	CASSTLTGRDNQPQHF
many	TRBJ2-7	TRBD1	14	TRBV9	TGTGCCAGCTCGAAGCGACAGGGGGCAGGCGAGCAGTACTTC	CASSKRQGAGEQYF
many	TRBJ2-7	.	12	TRBV7-9	TGTGCCAGCAGTCCCACCCCCTACGAGCAGTACTTC	CASSPTPYEQYF
many	TRBJ2-7	TRBD1	14	TRBV5-1	TGCGCCAGCAGCTTTGACAGGGGTTCCTACGAGCAGTACTTC	CASSFDRGSYEQYF
many	TRBJ2-7	TRBD1	14	TRBV7-8	TGTGCCAGCAGCTTAGGGGACAGTAAGTACGAGCAGTACTTC	CASSLGDSKYEQYF
many	TRBJ2-1	TRBD2	17	TRBV7-6	TGTGCCAGCAGCCTACTCCTTAGCGGGGCTAACTACAATGAGCAGTTCTTC	CASSLLLSGANYNEQFF
many	TRBJ2-2	.	14	TRBV5-1	TGCGCCAGCAGCTTGGCGTTGAACACCGGGGAGCTGTTTTTT	CASSLALNTGELFF
many	TRBJ2-1	.	15	TRBV11-2	TGTGCCAGCAGCCTTGAGGTGGGGGGATACAATGAGCAGTTCTTC	CASSLEVGGYNEQFF
many	TRBJ1-2	.	14	TRBV7-8	TGTGCCAGCAGCGAGTACCGGGACACCTATGGCTACACCTTC	CASSEYRDTYGYTF
many	TRBJ1-3	.	16	TRBV12-3/TRBV12-4	TGTGCCAGCAGTTTTAGGACGGGAGATGCTGGAAACACCATATATTTT	CASSFRTGDAGNTIYF
many	TRBJ2-5	.	14	TRBV18	TGTGCCAGCTCACCAGGGCGAAGTCCCGCAACCCAGTACTTC	CASSPGRSPATQYF
many	TRBJ2-6	TRBD1	17	TRBV5-1	TGCGCCAGCACCCTGGGGGACAGCCCCTCTGGGGCCAACGTCCTGACTTTC	CASTLGDSPSGANVLTF
few	TRBJ2-7	.	13	TRBV20-1	TGCAGTGCTACCCCAGGGGAAGCCTACGAGCAGTACTTC	CSATPGEAYEQYF
many	TRBJ1-1	.	14	TRBV18	TGTGCCAGCTCACCAACCAGGGGAGACACTGAAGCTTTCTTT	CASSPTRGDTEAFF